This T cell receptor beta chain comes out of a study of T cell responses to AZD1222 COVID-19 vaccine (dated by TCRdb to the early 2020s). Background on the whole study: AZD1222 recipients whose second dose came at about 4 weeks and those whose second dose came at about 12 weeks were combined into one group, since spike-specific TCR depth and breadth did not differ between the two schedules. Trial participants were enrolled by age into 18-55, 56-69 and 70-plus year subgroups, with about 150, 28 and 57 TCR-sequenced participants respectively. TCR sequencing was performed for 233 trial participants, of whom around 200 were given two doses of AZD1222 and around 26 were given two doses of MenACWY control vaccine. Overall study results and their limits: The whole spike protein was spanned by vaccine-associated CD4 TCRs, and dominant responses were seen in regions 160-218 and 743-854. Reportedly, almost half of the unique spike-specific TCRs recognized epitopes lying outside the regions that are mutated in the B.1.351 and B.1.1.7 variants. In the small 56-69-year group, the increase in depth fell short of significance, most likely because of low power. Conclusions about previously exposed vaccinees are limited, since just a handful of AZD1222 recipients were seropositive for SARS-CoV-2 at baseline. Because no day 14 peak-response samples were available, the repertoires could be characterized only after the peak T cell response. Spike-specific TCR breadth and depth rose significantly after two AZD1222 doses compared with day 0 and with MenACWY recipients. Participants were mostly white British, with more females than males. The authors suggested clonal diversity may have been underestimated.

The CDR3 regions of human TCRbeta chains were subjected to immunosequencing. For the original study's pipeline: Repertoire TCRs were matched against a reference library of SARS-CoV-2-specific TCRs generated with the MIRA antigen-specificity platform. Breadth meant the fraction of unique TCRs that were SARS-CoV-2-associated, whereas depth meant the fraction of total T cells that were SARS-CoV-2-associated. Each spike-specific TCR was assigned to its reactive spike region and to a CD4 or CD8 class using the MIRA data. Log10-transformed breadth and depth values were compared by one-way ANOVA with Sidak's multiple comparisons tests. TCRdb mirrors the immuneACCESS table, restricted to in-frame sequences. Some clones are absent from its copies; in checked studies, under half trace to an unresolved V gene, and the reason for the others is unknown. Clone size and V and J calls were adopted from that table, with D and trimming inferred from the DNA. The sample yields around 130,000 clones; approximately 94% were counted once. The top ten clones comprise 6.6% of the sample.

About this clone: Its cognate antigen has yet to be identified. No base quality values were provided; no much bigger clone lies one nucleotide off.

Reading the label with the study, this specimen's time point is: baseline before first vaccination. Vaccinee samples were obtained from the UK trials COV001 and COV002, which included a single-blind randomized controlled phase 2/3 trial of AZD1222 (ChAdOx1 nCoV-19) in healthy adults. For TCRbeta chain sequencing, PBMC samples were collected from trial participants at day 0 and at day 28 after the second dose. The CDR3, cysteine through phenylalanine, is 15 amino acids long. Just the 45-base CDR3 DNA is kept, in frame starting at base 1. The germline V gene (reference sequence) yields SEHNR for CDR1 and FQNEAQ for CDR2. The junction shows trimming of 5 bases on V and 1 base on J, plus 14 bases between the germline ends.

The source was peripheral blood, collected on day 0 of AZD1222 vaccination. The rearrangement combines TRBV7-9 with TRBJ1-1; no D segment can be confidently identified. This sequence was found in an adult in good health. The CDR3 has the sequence CASSPVRAKNTEAFF. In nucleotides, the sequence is TGTGCCAGCAGCCCCGTTAGGGCAAAGAACACTGAAGCTTTCTTT. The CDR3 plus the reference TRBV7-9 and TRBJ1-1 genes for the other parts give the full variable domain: DTGVSQNPRHKITKRGQNVTFRCDPISEHNRLYWYRQTLGQGPEFLTYFQNEAQLEKSRLLSDRFSAERPKGSFSTLEIQRTEQGDSAMYLCASSPVRAKNTEAFFGQGTRLTVV.